What follows are 15 T cell receptor beta chains derived from one specimen sequenced in a study of OX40 agonist ivuxolimab in advanced cancers. Method: immunoSEQ multiplex PCR; TCRdb's copy keeps in-frame clones and lacks some. The sample records over 100,000 clones, approximately 94% being singletons. Source: CD4+ or CD8+ T cells sorted from blood, taken in a trial of the OX40 agonist ivuxolimab. These receptor sequences come from an adult with an advanced solid tumor such as melanoma, head and neck, liver or kidney cancer.

This clone was seen once. The rearrangement links TRBV11-2 to TRBJ2-2, with 7 bases lining up with TRBD2. The CDR3 contains 17 residues. V shed 3 bases, J shed 3 bases, and the junction held 10 bases outside the gene matches. CDR1 and CDR2 (germline): SGHAT, FQNNGV. CDR3 protein: CASSFRQFAGDTGELFF. In nucleotides, the CDR3 is TGTGCCAGCAGCTTTAGGCAGTTTGCGGGGGACACCGGGGAGCTGTTTTTT.

The rearrangement uses TRBV29-1 and TRBJ1-1, with 10 bases aligning to TRBD1. Germline CDR1 is SQVTM and CDR2 is ANQGSEA. The junction had 3 bases not matched to a gene; V was cut back by 4 bases and J by 7 bases. The CDR3 runs to 12 residues. CDR3: CSVARTGGEAFF. DNA for the CDR3: TGCAGCGTTGCCCGGACAGGGGGTGAAGCTTTCTTT.

This clone was detected once. The J gene is TRBJ2-7, the V gene TRBV11-2; perhaps TRBD1 as D (5 bases). The V gene's germline CDR1 is SGHAT and CDR2 FQNNGV. Between the trimmed V and J ends, which lost 5 bases and 5 bases, there was a span of 22 bases. This CDR3 is 16 amino acids long. Here the CDR3 DNA reads TGTGCCAGCAGCCTAGGGGCCCTCTTTACCTCTAACGAGCAGTACTTC. Translated: CASSLGALFTSNEQYF.

J is TRBJ2-5 and V is TRBV15, with 14 bases fitting TRBD2. This CDR3 comprises 15 residues. J lost 5 bases, V lost 4 bases, and 3 bases had no gene match. Germline V gene data show CDR1 as LNHNV and CDR2 as YYDKDF (reference sequence). CDR3 nucleotide sequence: TGTGCCACCAGCAAAGGACTAGCGGGAGGTGAGACCCAGTACTTC. Translating gives CATSKGLAGGETQYF.

The chain recombines TRBV7-2 with TRBJ2-5; D is perhaps TRBD2 (7 bases). CDR1 SGHTA and CDR2 FQGNSA come from the germline V gene. This CDR3 is 14 amino acids long. V was cut by 3 bases and J by 5 bases, with 13 bases left in between. Here the CDR3 DNA reads TGTGCCAGCAGCTTTGGGGGGGCCGGGGAGACCCAGTACTTC. Protein product: CASSFGGAGETQYF.

The rearrangement links TRBV7-2 to TRBJ2-7; unclear D gene. The CDR3 is 12 residues long. Between the trimmed V and J ends, which lost 4 bases and 0 bases, there was a span of 4 bases. The V gene's germline CDR1 is SGHTA and CDR2 FQGNSA. Written as DNA, the CDR3 is TGTGCCAGCAGCTCGCTCTCCTACGAGCAGTACTTC. This codes for CASSSLSYEQYF. Based on the CDR3 plus reference TRBV7-2 and TRBJ2-7, the full variable domain is GAGVSQSPSNKVTEKGKDVELRCDPISGHTALYWYRQSLGQGLEFLIYFQGNSAPDKSGLPSDRFSAERTGGSVSTLTIQRTQQEDSAVYLCASSSLSYEQYFGPGTRLTVT.

This clone has only one observation. The chain couples TRBV5-4 to TRBJ1-2, with TRBD1 identical over 7 bases. The length of the CDR3 is 17 residues. V was clipped by 0 bases and J by 2 bases; unmatched bases: 10. Germline CDR1 reads SGHNT; CDR2 reads YYREEE (reference sequence). CDR3 in amino acids: CASSLGQGGFGNYGYTF. CDR3 in DNA: TGTGCCAGCAGCTTGGGACAGGGAGGTTTTGGGAACTATGGCTACACCTTC.

The chain is built from TRBV5-1 and TRBJ2-3; D possibly matches TRBD1 or TRBD2 (5 bases each). Trimming cost V 5 bases and J 5 bases, with 6 bases left between them. The CDR3 extends over 11 amino acids. Germline V gene sequence: CDR1 SGHRS, CDR2 YFSETQ. CDR3 protein: CASRGEDTQYF. The CDR3 DNA is TGCGCCAGCAGGGGGGAAGATACGCAGTATTTT. Drawing the rest from reference TRBV5-1 and TRBJ2-3, the complete variable domain is KAGVTQTPRYLIKTRGQQVTLSCSPISGHRSVSWYQQTPGQGLQFLFEYFSETQRNKGNFPGRFSGRQFSNSRSEMNVSTLELGDSALYLCASRGEDTQYFGPGTRLTVL.

This chain links TRBV11-2 with TRBJ2-7; D unclear. The CDR3 is 16 amino acids. The germline V gene has CDR1 SGHAT and CDR2 FQNNGV. Trimming removed 1 base from V and 2 bases from J, with 15 bases in between. This CDR3 is CASSLGPGPGTYEQYF. DNA of the CDR3: TGTGCCAGCAGCTTAGGCCCGGGCCCCGGAACCTACGAGCAGTACTTC. The variable domain in full, with the rest retrieved from reference TRBV11-2 and TRBJ2-7, is EAGVAQSPRYKIIEKRQSVAFWCNPISGHATLYWYQQILGQGPKLLIQFQNNGVVDDSQLPKDRFSAERLKGVDSTLKIQPAKLEDSAVYLCASSLGPGPGTYEQYFGPGTRLTVT.

The CDR3 loop reads CASSLSGLAGEQYF. The CDR3, as DNA: TGTGCCAGCAGTCTCTCGGGACTAGCGGGGGAGCAGTACTTC. The chain employs TRBV27 and TRBJ2-7; 13 bases align to TRBD2. CDR1 and CDR2 (germline): MNHEY, SMNVEV (reference sequence). This CDR3 has 14 residues. V dropped 5 bases and J dropped 7; count of bases not matched to a gene: 5.

The chain carries TRBV27 and TRBJ1-2; 9 nucleotides line up with TRBD1. With V trimmed by 7 bases and J by 8 bases, 11 bases remained unmatched. Per the germline V gene, CDR1 is MNHEY and CDR2 is SMNVEV (reference sequence). This CDR3 has 14 residues. The CDR3: CASKLRDRASGYTF. In nucleotides, the CDR3 is TGTGCCAGCAAGCTCCGGGACAGGGCAAGCGGCTACACCTTC.

The V and J genes are TRBV6-5 and TRBJ2-7; TRBD1 matches 7 bases. Germline-derived CDR1 and CDR2 are MNHEY and SVGAGI. The ends lost 6 bases at V and 6 bases at J; junction bases unmatched: 8. This CDR3 region has 13 residues. The CDR3 protein is CASRQGTLGEQYF. The CDR3 coding sequence is TGTGCCAGCAGACAGGGGACCCTCGGCGAGCAGTACTTC.

This chain's CDR3 is CSVRHEARGMEQFF. Written as DNA, the CDR3 is TGCAGCGTACGACACGAGGCCCGGGGTATGGAGCAGTTCTTC. This rearrangement joins TRBV29-1 to TRBJ2-1, with D maybe TRBD2 (5 bases). CDR1 SQVTM and CDR2 ANQGSEA come from the germline V gene. Trimming left V 6 bases short and J 10 bases short, with 22 bases between. The CDR3 runs 14 residues.

The V and J genes are TRBV5-4 and TRBJ2-6; 7 bases match TRBD1. This CDR3 contains 18 residues. Germline CDR1 is SGHNT and CDR2 is YYREEE (reference sequence). V shed 4 bases and J 1 base; nucleotides not matched to a gene: 11. This chain's CDR3 is CASSPGQGVASGANVLTF. The CDR3 nucleotides read TGTGCCAGCAGCCCTGGGCAGGGGGTTGCGTCTGGGGCCAACGTCCTGACTTTC. The whole variable domain, filled in from reference TRBV5-4 and TRBJ2-6, reads ETGVTQSPTHLIKTRGQQVTLRCSSQSGHNTVSWYQQALGQGPQFIFQYYREEENGRGNFPPRFSGLQFPNYSSELNVNALELDDSALYLCASSPGQGVASGANVLTFGAGSRLTVL.

This CDR3 reads CASSGPGHQPQHF. The CDR3 DNA reads as TGTGCCAGCAGTGGGCCCGGGCATCAGCCCCAGCATTTT. The chain is built from TRBV25-1 and TRBJ1-5; D ambiguous. CDR1 is MGHDK and CDR2 is SYGVNS in the germline V gene. Trimming left V 4 bases short and J 5 bases short, with 9 bases between. The CDR3 is made up of 13 amino acids.